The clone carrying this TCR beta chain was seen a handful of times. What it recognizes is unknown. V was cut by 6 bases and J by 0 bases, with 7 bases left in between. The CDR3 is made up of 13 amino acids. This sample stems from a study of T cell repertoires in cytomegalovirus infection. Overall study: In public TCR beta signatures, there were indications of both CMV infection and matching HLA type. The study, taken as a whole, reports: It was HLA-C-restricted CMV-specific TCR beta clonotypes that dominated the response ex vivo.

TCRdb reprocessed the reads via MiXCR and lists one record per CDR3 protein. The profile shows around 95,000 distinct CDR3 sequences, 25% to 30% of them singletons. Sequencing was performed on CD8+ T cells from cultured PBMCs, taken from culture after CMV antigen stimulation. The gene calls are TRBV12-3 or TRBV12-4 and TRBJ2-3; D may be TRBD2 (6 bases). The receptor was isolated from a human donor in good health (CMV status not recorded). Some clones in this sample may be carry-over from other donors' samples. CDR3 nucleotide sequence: TGTGCCAGCAGGACTAGTAGCACAGATACGCAGTATTTT. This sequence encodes CASRTSSTDTQYF.